A single sample is the source of the 22 T cell receptor beta chains below, sequenced in a study of CD8+ T cells in alopecia areata. Extraction of RNA preceded its reverse transcription into cDNA, which served as the sequencing template. The assay was immunoSEQ multiplex PCR, and TCRdb's table has in-frame clones only and misses some. This sample yields approximately 210,000 clones, of which around 64% are seen a single time; about 1.3% belongs to the top ten. Treatment noted: oral pan-JAK inhibitor, 5-10 mg twice daily. Specimen: CD4+ T cells sorted from blood, collected at roughly week 49, from a patient treated with tofacitinib. These receptors were collected from a human donor with alopecia areata.

This clone has a single count. The chain carries TRBV19 and TRBJ1-6, with no clear D. CDR3 length: 14 amino acids. V was shortened by 3 bases and J by 5 bases, with 8 bases between the two germline ends. Germline V CDR1 and CDR2: LNHDA, SQIVND (reference sequence). This CDR3 reads CASSMPGNNSPLHF. In DNA form, the CDR3 reads TGTGCCAGTAGTATGCCCGGGAATAATTCACCCCTCCACTTT.

The rearrangement joins TRBV6-5 to TRBJ2-1; no clear D gene. The CDR3 is 11 residues long. V lost 6 bases to trimming and J lost 2 bases, with 2 bases between them. Germline assignment: CDR1 MNHEY and CDR2 SVGAGI. As DNA, the CDR3 is TGTGCCAGCAGCGCCTACAATGAGCAGTTCTTC. Its protein is CASSAYNEQFF.

V usage is TRBV10-2 and J usage is TRBJ2-1; 12 positions match TRBD2. This CDR3 region has 15 residues. V lost 7 bases, J lost 8 bases, and 9 bases stayed unmatched. Germline CDR1 reads WSHSY; CDR2 reads SAAADI. The chain's CDR3 is CASTATSGGLHEQFF. The DNA of the CDR3 is TGCGCCAGCACCGCGACTAGCGGGGGTCTTCATGAGCAGTTCTTC.

There are a few counts of this clone. The CDR3 loop reads CASSFMQGVSYEQYF. The CDR3 bases are TGTGCCAGCAGCTTTATGCAGGGGGTTTCCTACGAGCAGTACTTC. This rearrangement joins TRBV7-9 to TRBJ2-7; 7 bases agree with TRBD1. V gave up 3 bases and J gave up 1 base; unmatched junction bases: 6. This CDR3 comprises 15 residues. Germline-derived CDR1 and CDR2 are SEHNR and FQNEAQ (reference sequence).

The gene calls are TRBV13 and TRBJ2-7; D uncertain. Trimming left V 0 bases short and J 0 bases short, with 9 bases between. The CDR3 is 15 amino acids. Germline V gene data show CDR1 as PRHDT and CDR2 as FYEKMQ (reference sequence). Here the CDR3 DNA reads TGTGCCAGCAGCTTAGGCCTATCCAGCTCCTACGAGCAGTACTTC. Translation gives CASSLGLSSSYEQYF.

The chain recombines TRBV4-3 with TRBJ2-2; D could derive from TRBD1 or TRBD2 (5 bases each). Trimming took 1 base from V and 4 from J, leaving 10 bases between them. CDR3 length equals 15 residues. CDR1 and CDR2 (germline): LGHNA, YSLEER. CDR3 region: CASSQVRGVTGELFF. The CDR3 coding sequence is TGCGCCAGCAGCCAAGTGAGGGGCGTCACCGGGGAGCTGTTTTTT.

The rearrangement links TRBV4-3 to TRBJ2-3, with D possibly TRBD2 on 6 matching bases. CDR1 is LGHNA, CDR2 YSLEER, per germline. The CDR3 is 18 amino acids. Trimming removed 0 bases at V and 5 bases at J, with 21 bases between. The CDR3 bases are TGCGCCAGCAGCCAAGATCCTCGCGGGGAAGTTTGGAAAGATACGCAGTATTTT. This gives the protein CASSQDPRGEVWKDTQYF.

This clone turned up a few times. V is TRBV6-1 and J is TRBJ2-7; the D is unclear. V was trimmed by 9 bases and J by 0 bases, leaving 9 bases between them. The CDR3 is 12 residues long. The germline gives CDR1 MNHNS, CDR2 SASEGT. The CDR3, as DNA: TGTGCCAGTGGCGAATACTCCTACGAGCAGTACTTC. It codes for CASGEYSYEQYF.

This clone appeared a few times. V is TRBV10-2 and J is TRBJ2-3; no firm D call. Germline CDR1 WSHSY, CDR2 SAAADI. Deletions cut 4 bases from V and 2 bases from J, with 7 bases between. This CDR3 region has 13 residues. Written as DNA, the CDR3 is TGCGCCAGCAGTGTTGGGCCCACAGATACGCAGTATTTT. This gives the protein CASSVGPTDTQYF.

This clone has a single count. The chain combines TRBV30 with TRBJ1-5, with 8 bases identical to TRBD1. Germline values: CDR1 GTSNPN, CDR2 SVGIG (reference sequence). The V gene end was trimmed by 0 bases and the J gene end by 2 bases; junction bases not matched to a gene: 9. This CDR3 region has 17 residues. CDR3 region: CAWSVGAGGHGNQPQHF. CDR3 sequence (DNA): TGTGCCTGGAGTGTCGGGGCAGGGGGCCACGGCAATCAGCCCCAGCATTTT.

The chain couples TRBV2 to TRBJ2-7; D possibly corresponds to TRBD1 (6 bases). The V and J ends lost 7 bases and 1 base respectively, with 8 bases between them. The length of the CDR3 is 12 residues. The germline gives CDR1 SNHLY, CDR2 FYNNEI. CDR3: CASKGQSYEQYF. CDR3 coding DNA: TGTGCCAGCAAGGGACAATCCTACGAGCAGTACTTC.

The chain combines TRBV5-1 with TRBJ2-5; 7 nucleotides align to TRBD2. The CDR3 has 13 amino acids. Germline loops: CDR1 SGHRS, CDR2 YFSETQ. V lost 4 bases, J lost 1 base, and 1 base stayed unmatched. The DNA for the CDR3 is TGCGCCAGCAGCGGGAGGGTCCAAGAGACCCAGTACTTC. Translated: CASSGRVQETQYF.

The rearrangement links TRBV19 to TRBJ1-2; D uncertain. This CDR3 has 11 amino acids. Germline V gene data show CDR1 as LNHDA and CDR2 as SQIVND (reference sequence). The V and J ends lost 7 bases and 8 bases respectively, with 11 bases between them. CDR3 amino acids: CASMVSGGYTF. CDR3 DNA: TGTGCCAGTATGGTCTCCGGGGGCTACACCTTC.

Written as DNA, the CDR3 is TGCAGCGTTGCGGGGGAACTAATTAAAACGCAGTATTTT. It encodes CSVAGELIKTQYF. V and J are TRBV29-1 and TRBJ2-3, with TRBD2 as a possible D gene (6 bases). The CDR3 has 13 amino acids. Germline values: CDR1 SQVTM, CDR2 ANQGSEA. V was cut by 4 bases and J by 9 bases, with 17 bases left in between.

This sequence joins TRBV11-2 and TRBJ2-4, with D maybe TRBD1 (5 bases). This CDR3 is 15 amino acids long. Germline V gene data show CDR1 as SGHAT and CDR2 as FQNNGV. V was clipped by 1 base and J by 2 bases, with 9 bases between them. CDR3 sequence: CASSLVQGTKNIQYF. The CDR3 DNA reads as TGTGCCAGCAGCTTAGTCCAGGGAACCAAAAACATTCAGTACTTC.

Notes on this clone: The same CDR3 arises from other DNA sequences in this sample as well. The V call is TRBV30, the J call TRBJ1-1; tentative D call: TRBD1 (6 bases). Germline V gene lookup returns CDR1 GTSNPN and CDR2 SVGIG (reference sequence). Deletions cut 0 bases from V and 0 bases from J, with 11 bases between. The CDR3 is 15 amino acids. This CDR3 is CAWSVRGTVNTEAFF. Written as DNA, the CDR3 is TGTGCCTGGAGTGTAAGGGGGACGGTGAACACTGAAGCTTTCTTT.

This clone showed up just once. The V gene is TRBV7-8, the J gene TRBJ2-3; D is unclear. CDR1 is SGHVS, CDR2 FQNEAQ, per germline. V was pared by 5 bases and J by 5 bases, with 8 bases between. The CDR3 is 12 amino acids. The CDR3 DNA reads as TGTGCCAGCAGCCAGGACGGAGATACGCAGTATTTT. It codes for CASSQDGDTQYF. Filled out from reference TRBV7-8 and TRBJ2-3, the complete variable domain reads GAGVSQSPRYKVAKRGQDVALRCDPISGHVSLFWYQQALGQGPEFLTYFQNEAQLDKSGLPSDRFFAERPEGSVSTLKIQRTQQEDSAVYLCASSQDGDTQYFGPGTRLTVL.

The rearrangement joins TRBV9 to TRBJ1-2; D call uncertain. Germline V CDR1 and CDR2: SGDLS, YYNGEE. Trimming took 0 bases from V and 0 from J, leaving 9 bases between them. The CDR3 covers 15 residues. The CDR3 DNA is TGTGCCAGCAGCGTAGCCGTTGAATCTAACTATGGCTACACCTTC. Translation: CASSVAVESNYGYTF.

This chain uses TRBV28 with TRBJ1-2; the D is unclear. The V end was cut by 6 bases, the J end by 8 bases, with 10 bases between. Looked up from germline, CDR1 is MDHEN and CDR2 is SYDVKM. CDR3 length: 11 residues. CDR3 residues: CASSSRGGYTF. The CDR3 DNA sequence: TGTGCCAGCAGCTCCCGAGGAGGCTACACCTTC.

The sample holds one count of this clone. The CDR3 nucleotides read TGCAGCGTTGACAGGGATAACACCGGGGAGCTGTTTTTT. This translates into CSVDRDNTGELFF. The rearrangement uses TRBV29-1 and TRBJ2-2, with D possibly being TRBD1 (5 bases). The CDR3 is made up of 13 amino acids. The V end was cut by 3 bases, the J end by 2 bases, with 7 bases between. Germline loops: CDR1 SQVTM, CDR2 ANQGSEA.

This clone was seen more than once but under ten times. The chain links TRBV9 to TRBJ2-1; TRBD2 aligns across 7 bases. V was clipped by 1 base and J by 9 bases; unmatched bases: 7. The V gene's germline CDR1 is SGDLS and CDR2 YYNGEE. This CDR3 spans 14 amino acids. CDR3 residues: CASSVIPSGGEQFF. CDR3 nucleotides: TGTGCCAGCAGCGTAATCCCTAGCGGAGGTGAGCAGTTCTTC.

This sequence joins TRBV29-1 and TRBJ2-2, with 8 bases aligning to TRBD1. V lost 6 bases, J lost 7 bases, and 4 bases stayed unmatched. The CDR3 consists of 12 residues. Germline CDR1 reads SQVTM; CDR2 reads ANQGSEA. The CDR3 DNA reads as TGCAGCGTGGACAGGGCGCACGGGGAGCTGTTTTTT. Its translation is CSVDRAHGELFF.